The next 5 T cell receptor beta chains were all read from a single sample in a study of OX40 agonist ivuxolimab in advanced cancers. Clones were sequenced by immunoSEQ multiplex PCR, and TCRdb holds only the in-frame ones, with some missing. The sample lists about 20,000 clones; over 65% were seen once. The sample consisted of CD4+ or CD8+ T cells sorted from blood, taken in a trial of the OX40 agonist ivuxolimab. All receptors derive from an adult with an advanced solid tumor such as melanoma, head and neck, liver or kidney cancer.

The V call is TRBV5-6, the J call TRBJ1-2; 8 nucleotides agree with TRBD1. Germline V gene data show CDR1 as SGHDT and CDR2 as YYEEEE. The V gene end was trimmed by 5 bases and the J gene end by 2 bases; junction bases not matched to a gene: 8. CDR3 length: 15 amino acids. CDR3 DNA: TGTGCCAGCAGAAAAAAGACAGGGGCGAACTATGGCTACACCTTC. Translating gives CASRKKTGANYGYTF.

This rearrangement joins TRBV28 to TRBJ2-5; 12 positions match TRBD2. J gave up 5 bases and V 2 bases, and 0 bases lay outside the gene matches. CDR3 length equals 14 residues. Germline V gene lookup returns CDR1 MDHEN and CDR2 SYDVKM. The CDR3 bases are TGTGCCAGCAGTTTACTAGCGGGAGGGGAGACCCAGTACTTC. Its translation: CASSLLAGGETQYF. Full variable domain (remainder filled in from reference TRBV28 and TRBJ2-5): DVKVTQSSRYLVKRTGEKVFLECVQDMDHENMFWYRQDPGLGLRLIYFSYDVKMKEKGDIPEGYSVSREKKERFSLILESASTNQTSMYLCASSLLAGGETQYFGPGTRLLVL.

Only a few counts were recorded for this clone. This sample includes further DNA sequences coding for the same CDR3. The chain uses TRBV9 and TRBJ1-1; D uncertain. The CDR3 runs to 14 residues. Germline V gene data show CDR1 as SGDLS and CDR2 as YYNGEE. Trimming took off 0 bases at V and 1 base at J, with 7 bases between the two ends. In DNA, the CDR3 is TGTGCCAGCAGCGTAGGGGTGGGGAACACTGAAGCTTTCTTT. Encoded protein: CASSVGVGNTEAFF.

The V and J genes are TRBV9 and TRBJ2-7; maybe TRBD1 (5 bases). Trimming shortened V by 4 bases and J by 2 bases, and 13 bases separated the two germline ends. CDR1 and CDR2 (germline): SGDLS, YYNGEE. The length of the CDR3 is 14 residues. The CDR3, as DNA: TGTGCCAGCAGCCAGACAGTCGGCCCCTACGAGCAGTACTTC. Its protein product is CASSQTVGPYEQYF.

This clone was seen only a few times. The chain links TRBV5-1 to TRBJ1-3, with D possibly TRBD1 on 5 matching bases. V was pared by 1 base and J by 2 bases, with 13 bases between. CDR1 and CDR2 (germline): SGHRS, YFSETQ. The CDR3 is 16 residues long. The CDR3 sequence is CASSLQLTGAGNTIYF. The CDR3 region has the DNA TGCGCCAGCAGCTTGCAACTAACAGGTGCTGGAAACACCATATATTTT.